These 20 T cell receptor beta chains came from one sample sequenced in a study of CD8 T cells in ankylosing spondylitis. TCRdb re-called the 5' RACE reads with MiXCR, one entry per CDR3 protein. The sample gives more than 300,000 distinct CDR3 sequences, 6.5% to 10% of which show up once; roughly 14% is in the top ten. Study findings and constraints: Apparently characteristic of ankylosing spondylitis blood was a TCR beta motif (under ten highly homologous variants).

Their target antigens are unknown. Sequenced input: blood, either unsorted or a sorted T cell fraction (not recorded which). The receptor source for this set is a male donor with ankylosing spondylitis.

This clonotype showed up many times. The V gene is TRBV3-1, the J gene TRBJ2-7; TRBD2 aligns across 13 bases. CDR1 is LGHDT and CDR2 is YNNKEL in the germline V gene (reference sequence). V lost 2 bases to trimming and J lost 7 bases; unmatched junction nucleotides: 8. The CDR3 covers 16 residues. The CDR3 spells CASSQSPGLAGMEQYF. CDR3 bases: TGTGCCAGCAGCCAATCCCCGGGACTAGCGGGAATGGAGCAGTACTTC.

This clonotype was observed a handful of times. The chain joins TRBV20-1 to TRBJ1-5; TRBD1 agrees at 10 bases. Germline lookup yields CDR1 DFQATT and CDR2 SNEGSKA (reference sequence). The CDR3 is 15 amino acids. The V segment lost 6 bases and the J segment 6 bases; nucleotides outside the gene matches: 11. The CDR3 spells CSAIPRQGAGQPQHF. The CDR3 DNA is TGCAGTGCCATCCCGAGACAGGGGGCCGGTCAGCCCCAGCATTTT.

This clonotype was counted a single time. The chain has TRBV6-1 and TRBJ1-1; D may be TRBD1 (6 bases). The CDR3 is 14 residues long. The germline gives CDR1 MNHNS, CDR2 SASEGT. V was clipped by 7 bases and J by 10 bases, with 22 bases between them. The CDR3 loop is CASNRGGAGDVAFF. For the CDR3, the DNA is TGTGCCAGCAACCGAGGGGGAGCGGGTGATGTAGCTTTCTTT.

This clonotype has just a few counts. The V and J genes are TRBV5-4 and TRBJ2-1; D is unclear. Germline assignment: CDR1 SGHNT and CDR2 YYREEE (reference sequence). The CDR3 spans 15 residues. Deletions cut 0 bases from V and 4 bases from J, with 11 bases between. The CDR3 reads CASSLGQSLYNEQFF. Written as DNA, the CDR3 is TGTGCCAGCAGCTTGGGGCAGTCCCTTTACAATGAGCAGTTCTTC.

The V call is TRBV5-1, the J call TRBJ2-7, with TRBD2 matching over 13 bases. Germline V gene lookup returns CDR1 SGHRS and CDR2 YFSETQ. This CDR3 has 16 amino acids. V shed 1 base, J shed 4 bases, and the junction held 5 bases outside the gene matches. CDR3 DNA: TGCGCCAGCAGCTTGACTAGCGGGAGGGCCGAGTACGAGCAGTACTTC. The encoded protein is CASSLTSGRAEYEQYF. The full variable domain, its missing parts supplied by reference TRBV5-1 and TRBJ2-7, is KAGVTQTPRYLIKTRGQQVTLSCSPISGHRSVSWYQQTPGQGLQFLFEYFSETQRNKGNFPGRFSGRQFSNSRSEMNVSTLELGDSALYLCASSLTSGRAEYEQYFGPGTRLTVT.

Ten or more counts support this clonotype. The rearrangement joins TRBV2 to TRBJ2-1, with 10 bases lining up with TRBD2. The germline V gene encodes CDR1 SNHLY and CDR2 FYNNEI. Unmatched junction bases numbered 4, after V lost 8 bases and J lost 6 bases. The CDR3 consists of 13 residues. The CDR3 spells CASESGRANEQFF. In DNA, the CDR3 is TGTGCCAGCGAAAGCGGGAGGGCCAATGAGCAGTTCTTC.

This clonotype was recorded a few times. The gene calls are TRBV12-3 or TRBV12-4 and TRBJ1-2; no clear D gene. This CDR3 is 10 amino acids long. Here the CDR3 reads CATGVRGYTF. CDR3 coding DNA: TGTGCTACGGGAGTACGTGGCTACACCTTC.

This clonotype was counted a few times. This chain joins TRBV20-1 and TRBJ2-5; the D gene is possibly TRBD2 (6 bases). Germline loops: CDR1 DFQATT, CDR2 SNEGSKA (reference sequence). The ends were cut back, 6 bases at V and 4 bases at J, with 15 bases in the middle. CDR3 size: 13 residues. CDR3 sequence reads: CSAPGLVLETQYF. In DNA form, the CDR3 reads TGCAGTGCCCCGGGACTTGTGTTAGAGACCCAGTACTTC.

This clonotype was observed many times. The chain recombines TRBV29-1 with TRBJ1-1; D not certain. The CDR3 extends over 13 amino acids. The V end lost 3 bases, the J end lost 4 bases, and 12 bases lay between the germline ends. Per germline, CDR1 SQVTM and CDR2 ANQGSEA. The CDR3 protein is CSVDSRAVTEAFF. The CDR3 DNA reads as TGCAGCGTTGATTCGAGGGCCGTCACTGAAGCTTTCTTT.

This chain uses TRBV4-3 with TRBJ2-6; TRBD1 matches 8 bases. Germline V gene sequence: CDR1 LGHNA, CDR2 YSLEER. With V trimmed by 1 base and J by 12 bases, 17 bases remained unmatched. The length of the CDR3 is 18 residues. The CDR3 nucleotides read TGCGCCAGCAGCCAAGCCTGGTCAGGGGGCAGCCCATTCGGCGTCCTGACTTTC. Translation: CASSQAWSGGSPFGVLTF.

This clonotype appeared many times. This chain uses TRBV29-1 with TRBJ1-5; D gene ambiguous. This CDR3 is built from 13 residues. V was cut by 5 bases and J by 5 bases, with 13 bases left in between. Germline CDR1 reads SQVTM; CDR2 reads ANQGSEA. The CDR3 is CSVQVQKDQPQHF. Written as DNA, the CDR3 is TGCAGCGTTCAAGTTCAGAAAGATCAGCCCCAGCATTTT.

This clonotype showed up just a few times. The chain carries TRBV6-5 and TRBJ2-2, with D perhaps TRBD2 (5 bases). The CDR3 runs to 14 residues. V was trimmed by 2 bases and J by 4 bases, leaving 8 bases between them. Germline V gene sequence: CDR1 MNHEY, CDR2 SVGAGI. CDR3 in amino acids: CASSYQRSTGELFF. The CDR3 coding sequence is TGTGCCAGCAGTTACCAGCGGAGCACCGGGGAGCTGTTTTTT.

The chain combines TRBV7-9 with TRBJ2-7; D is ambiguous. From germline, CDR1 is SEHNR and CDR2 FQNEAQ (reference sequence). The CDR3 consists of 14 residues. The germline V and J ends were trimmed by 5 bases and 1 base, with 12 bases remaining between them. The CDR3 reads CASSRRNPSYEQYF. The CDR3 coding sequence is TGTGCCAGCAGCAGAAGAAACCCGTCCTACGAGCAGTACTTC.

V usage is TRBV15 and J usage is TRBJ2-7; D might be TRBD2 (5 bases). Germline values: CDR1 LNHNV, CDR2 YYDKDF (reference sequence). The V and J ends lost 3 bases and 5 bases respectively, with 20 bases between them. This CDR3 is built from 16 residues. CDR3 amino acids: CATSSEYSPPRDEQYF. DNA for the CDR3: TGTGCCACCAGCAGTGAATACAGTCCTCCGCGGGACGAGCAGTACTTC.

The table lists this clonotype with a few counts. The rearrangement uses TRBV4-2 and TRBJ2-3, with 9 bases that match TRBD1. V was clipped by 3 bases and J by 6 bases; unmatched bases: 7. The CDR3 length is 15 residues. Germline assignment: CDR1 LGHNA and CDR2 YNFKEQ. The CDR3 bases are TGTGCCAGCAGCCAGACCACAGGGGGCGCCGATACGCAGTATTTT. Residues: CASSQTTGGADTQYF.

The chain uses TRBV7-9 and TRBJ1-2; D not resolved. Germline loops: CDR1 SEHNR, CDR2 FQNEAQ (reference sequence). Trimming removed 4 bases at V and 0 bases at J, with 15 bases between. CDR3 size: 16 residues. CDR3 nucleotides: TGTGCCAGCAGCTCCCTAGGAAAGTCGGCTAACTATGGCTACACCTTC. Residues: CASSSLGKSANYGYTF.

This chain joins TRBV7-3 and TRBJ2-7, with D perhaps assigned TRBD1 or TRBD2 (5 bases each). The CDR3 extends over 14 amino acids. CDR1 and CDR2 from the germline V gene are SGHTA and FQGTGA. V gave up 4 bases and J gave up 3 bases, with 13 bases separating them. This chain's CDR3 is CASSSRDEDYEQYF. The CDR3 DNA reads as TGTGCCAGCAGCTCCCGGGACGAGGACTACGAGCAGTACTTC. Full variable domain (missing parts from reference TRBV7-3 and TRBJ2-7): GAGVSQTPSNKVTEKGKYVELRCDPISGHTALYWYRQSLGQGPEFLIYFQGTGAADDSGLPNDRFFAVRPEGSVSTLKIQRTERGDSAVYLCASSSRDEDYEQYFGPGTRLTVT.

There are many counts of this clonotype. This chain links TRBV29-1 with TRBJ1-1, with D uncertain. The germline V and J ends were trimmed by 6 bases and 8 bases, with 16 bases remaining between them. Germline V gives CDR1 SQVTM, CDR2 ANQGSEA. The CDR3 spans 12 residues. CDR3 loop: CSVSGLRTEAFF. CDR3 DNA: TGCAGCGTGTCCGGACTCCGAACGGAAGCTTTCTTT. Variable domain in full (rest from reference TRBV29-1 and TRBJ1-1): SAVISQKPSRDICQRGTSLTIQCQVDSQVTMMFWYRQQPGQSLTLIATANQGSEATYESGFVIDKFPISRPNLTFSTLTVSNMSPEDSSIYLCSVSGLRTEAFFGQGTRLTVV.

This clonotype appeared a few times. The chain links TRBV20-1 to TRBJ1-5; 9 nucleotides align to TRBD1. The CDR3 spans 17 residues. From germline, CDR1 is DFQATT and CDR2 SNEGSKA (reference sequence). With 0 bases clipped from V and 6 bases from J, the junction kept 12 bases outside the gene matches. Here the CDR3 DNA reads TGCAGTGCTAGAGATCTTAGGGGACAGGGTCTTTCTCAGCCCCAGCATTTT. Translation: CSARDLRGQGLSQPQHF.

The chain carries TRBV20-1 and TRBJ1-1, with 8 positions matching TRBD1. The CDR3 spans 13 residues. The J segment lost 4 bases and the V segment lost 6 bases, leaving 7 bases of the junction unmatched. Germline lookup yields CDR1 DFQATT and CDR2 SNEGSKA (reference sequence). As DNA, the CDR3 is TGCAGTGCCGGGGGTGGACAGGGCACTGAAGCTTTCTTT. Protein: CSAGGGQGTEAFF.